The following is a TCR beta chain sequence with its context. CDR1 and CDR2 (germline): MNHEY, SVGEGT. The trim removed 2 bases at V and 3 bases at J, leaving 7 bases unmatched. The CDR3 runs to 16 residues. Original handling: Estimation of nucleated cell counts relied on the amplification of reference gene primers. Here immunoSEQ multiplex PCR was the method, and the copy in TCRdb shows in-frame clones only, minus some. The DNA gave D and trimming, while V, J and clone size come from that table. Among about 130,000 clones listed, roughly 88% were seen once. The data belong to a study of blood T cell repertoires in COVID-19. Overall study: The analysed material was cDNA or gDNA that came from T cells, B-cell-depleted T cells, or PBMCs.

This clonotype originated in a man aged 70-80 years with active COVID-19. The sample was peripheral blood. The chain is built from TRBV6-2 or TRBV6-3 and TRBJ2-7; 10 nucleotides agree with TRBD1. The CDR3 DNA sequence: TGTGCCAGCAGTTACCCCCGGGGACAGGGGCTCTACGAGCAGTACTTC. Translation gives CASSYPRGQGLYEQYF.